This entry features one TCR beta chain sequence. Between the trimmed V and J ends, which lost 6 bases and 1 base, there was a span of 12 bases. This CDR3 has 14 residues. Germline values: CDR1 MNHNS, CDR2 SASEGT. In the authors' methods: The authors estimated nucleated cell counts from reference gene primer amplification. Data came from immunoSEQ multiplex PCR; TCRdb stores just in-frame clones and leaves some out. The V and J calls and clone size were taken over from that table, and D and trimming were inferred from the DNA. Seen here are about 72,000 clones, about nine tenths observed once, and the top ten hold approximately 11%. This entry belongs to a study of blood T cell repertoires in COVID-19. Background on the study: Sites across the United States, Italy and Spain contributed samples from acute and convalescent COVID-19. Sources were T cells, B-cell-depleted T cells, or PBMCs; the material itself was cDNA or gDNA.

The clonotype was recovered from a man between 70 and 80 years old with active or convalescent COVID-19. The chain carries TRBV6-1 and TRBJ1-1; a weak D match, TRBD1 (5 bases). The specimen sequenced was peripheral blood. This CDR3 is CASRSTVKNTEAFF. The CDR3 coding sequence is TGTGCCAGCAGGTCGACAGTGAAGAACACTGAAGCTTTCTTT.